This T cell receptor (beta chain) was sequenced for a study of cytomegalovirus exposure and HLA in healthy donors. Points from the study as a whole: Compared with the roughly 700-donor mean, an Asian-associated ancestry cluster reportedly had fewer N-insertions, according to a later analysis.

Between the trimmed V and J ends, which lost 1 base and 2 bases, there was a span of 13 bases. This CDR3 region has 16 residues. Germline loops: CDR1 MNHNS, CDR2 SASEGT. This PCR relied on a set of 60 Vbeta primers and 13 Jbeta primers. This table comes from immunoSEQ multiplex PCR, and its TCRdb copy is limited to in-frame clones, with some not included. The sample lists about 130,000 clones, about four fifths occurring once. Worth noting for this clone: Its antigen is still unknown.

The sample taken for sequencing was PBMCs. This chain joins TRBV6-1 and TRBJ2-3; TRBD2 might be the D (6 bases). This sequence originates from a man aged 25-45 years in good health and CMV-seronegative. The CDR3 coding sequence is TGTGCCAGCAGTGAAGAGTCCGGGACTCCCACAGATACGCAGTATTTT. Translation gives CASSEESGTPTDTQYF.